Below are 4 T cell receptor beta chains sequenced from a single sample in a study of T cells in Graves' hyperthyroidism and ophthalmopathy. RNA transcripts were the template for amplifying TCR beta CDR3 regions. A set of HTBI primers served as the primers for a first-round RT-PCR of the TCR CDR3. A single record per CDR3 protein comes from TCRdb applying MiXCR to the multiplex PCR reads. The sample yields roughly 330,000 distinct CDR3 sequences, roughly 15% seen once. The sequenced sample was blood. These TCRs come from a man aged 30 to 39 with Graves' hyperthyroidism.

This sequence joins TRBV20-1 and TRBJ2-5; maybe TRBD2 (6 bases). Trimming stripped 0 bases from V and 4 bases from J, with 12 bases between. From germline, CDR1 is DFQATT and CDR2 SNEGSKA (reference sequence). There are 14 residues in the CDR3. The CDR3 spells CSARDQAGLETQYF. For the CDR3, the DNA is TGCAGTGCTAGAGATCAGGCGGGGCTAGAGACCCAGTACTTC.

This clonotype came up many times. The CDR3 nucleotides read TGTGCCAGCAGCGGGACTAGCGGGAGTATAGATACGCAGTATTTT. The encoded protein is CASSGTSGSIDTQYF. The V call is TRBV6-1, the J call TRBJ2-3, with 14 bases matching TRBD2. J gave up 5 bases and V 6 bases, and 4 bases lay outside the gene matches. CDR3 length: 15 amino acids. Looked up from germline, CDR1 is MNHNS and CDR2 is SASEGT.

There are a few counts of this clonotype. The V call is TRBV11-2, the J call TRBJ2-1; D is uncertain. Germline lookup yields CDR1 SGHAT and CDR2 FQNNGV. The V end lost 0 bases, the J end lost 5 bases, and 11 bases lay between the germline ends. CDR3 length: 15 amino acids. CDR3 nucleotide sequence: TGTGCCAGCAGCTTAGATCTAGGCGCCCACAATGAGCAGTTCTTC. This translates into CASSLDLGAHNEQFF.

This clonotype was recorded once. In DNA, the CDR3 is TGTGCCAGCAGCTTAAGACGGCGGGAGAACCCAGATACGCAGTATTTT. Translation gives CASSLRRRENPDTQYF. The V and J genes are TRBV7-3 and TRBJ2-3; 7 nucleotides align to TRBD2. CDR1 is SGHTA and CDR2 is FQGTGA in the germline V gene. This CDR3 contains 16 residues. Trimming removed 1 base from V and 4 bases from J; junction bases left unmatched: 8.